This T cell receptor beta chain derives from a study of T cell responses to AZD1222 COVID-19 vaccine. Study-level results: Seropositive AZD1222 recipients at baseline numbered only five or six.

As regards this clone: Its antigen remains unknown.

Repertoires were generated with immunoSEQ multiplex PCR, while TCRdb's copy carries only in-frame clones and drops some. The sample yields 85,000 to 90,000 clones, roughly 87% seen once. This specimen consisted of peripheral blood, obtained 28 days after the second AZD1222 dose. This clonotype originated in an adult who received the AZD1222 COVID-19 vaccine.

The CDR3 loop is CASSFVSEPLPYEQYF. Here the CDR3 DNA reads TGTGCCAGCAGCTTCGTCAGCGAGCCGTTACCCTACGAGCAGTACTTC. V gene TRBV11-2 combines with J gene TRBJ2-7; D call uncertain. The germline CDR1 and CDR2 sequences are SGHAT and FQNNGV. Between the trimmed V and J ends, which lost 3 bases and 2 bases, there was a span of 17 bases. The CDR3 covers 16 residues.